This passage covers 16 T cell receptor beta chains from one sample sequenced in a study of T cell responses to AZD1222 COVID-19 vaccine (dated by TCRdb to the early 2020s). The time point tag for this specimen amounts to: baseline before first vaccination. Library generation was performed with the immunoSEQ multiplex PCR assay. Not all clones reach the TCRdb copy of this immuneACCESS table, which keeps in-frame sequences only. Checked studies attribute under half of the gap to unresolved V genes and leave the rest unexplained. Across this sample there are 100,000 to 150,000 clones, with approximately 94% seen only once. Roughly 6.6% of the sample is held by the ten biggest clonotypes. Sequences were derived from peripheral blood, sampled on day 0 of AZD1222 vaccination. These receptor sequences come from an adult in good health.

The CDR3 is CASSPPTQGLYGYTF. For the CDR3, the DNA is TGCGCCAGCAGCCCCCCCACCCAGGGCCTGTATGGCTACACCTTC. The chain carries TRBV4-1 and TRBJ1-2; D is perhaps TRBD1 (5 bases). V was pared by 4 bases and J by 5 bases, with 17 bases between. CDR1 is MGHRA and CDR2 is YSYEKL in the germline V gene. The CDR3 is 15 amino acids.

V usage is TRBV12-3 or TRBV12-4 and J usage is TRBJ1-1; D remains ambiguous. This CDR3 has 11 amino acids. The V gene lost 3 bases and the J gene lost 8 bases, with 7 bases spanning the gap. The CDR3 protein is CASSFSGEAFF. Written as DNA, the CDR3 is TGTGCCAGCAGTTTTTCAGGAGAAGCTTTCTTT.

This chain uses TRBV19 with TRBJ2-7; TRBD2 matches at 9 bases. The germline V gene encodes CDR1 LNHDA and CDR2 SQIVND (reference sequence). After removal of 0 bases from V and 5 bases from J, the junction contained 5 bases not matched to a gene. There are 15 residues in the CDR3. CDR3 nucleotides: TGTGCCAGTAGTATAGACGCGGGAGGGCTTGACGAGCAGTACTTC. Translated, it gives CASSIDAGGLDEQYF.

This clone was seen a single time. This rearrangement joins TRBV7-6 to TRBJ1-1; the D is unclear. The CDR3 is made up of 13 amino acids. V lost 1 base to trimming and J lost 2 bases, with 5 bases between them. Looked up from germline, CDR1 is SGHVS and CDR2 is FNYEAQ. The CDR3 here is CASSLEANTEAFF. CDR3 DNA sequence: TGTGCCAGCAGCTTAGAGGCCAACACTGAAGCTTTCTTT. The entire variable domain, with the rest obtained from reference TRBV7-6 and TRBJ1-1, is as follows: GAGVSQSPRYKVTKRGQDVALRCDPISGHVSLYWYRQALGQGPEFLTYFNYEAQQDKSGLPNDRFSAERPEGSISTLTIQRTEQRDSAMYRCASSLEANTEAFFGQGTRLTVV.

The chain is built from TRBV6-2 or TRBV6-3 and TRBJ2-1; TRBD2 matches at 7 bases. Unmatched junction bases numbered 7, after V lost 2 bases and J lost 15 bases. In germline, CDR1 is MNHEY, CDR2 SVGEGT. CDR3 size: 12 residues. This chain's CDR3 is CASSYDLSGGFF. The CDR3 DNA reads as TGTGCCAGCAGTTACGATCTGTCGGGGGGGTTCTTC.

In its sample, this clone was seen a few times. The CDR3 DNA follows: TGCGCCAGCAGCCAAGTGGGGGGACTAAATGAAAAACTGTTTTTT. Its translation: CASSQVGGLNEKLFF. The rearrangement joins TRBV4-1 to TRBJ1-4; possibly TRBD1 for D (5 bases). This CDR3 contains 15 residues. Germline loops: CDR1 MGHRA, CDR2 YSYEKL. The V and J ends lost 1 base and 5 bases respectively, with 11 bases between them.

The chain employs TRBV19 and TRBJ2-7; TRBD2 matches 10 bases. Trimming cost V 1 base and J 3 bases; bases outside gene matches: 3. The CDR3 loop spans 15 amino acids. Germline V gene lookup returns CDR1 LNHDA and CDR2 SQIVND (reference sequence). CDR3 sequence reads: CASSIGASGSYEQYF. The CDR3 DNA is TGTGCCAGTAGTATAGGGGCTAGCGGGAGCTACGAGCAGTACTTC.

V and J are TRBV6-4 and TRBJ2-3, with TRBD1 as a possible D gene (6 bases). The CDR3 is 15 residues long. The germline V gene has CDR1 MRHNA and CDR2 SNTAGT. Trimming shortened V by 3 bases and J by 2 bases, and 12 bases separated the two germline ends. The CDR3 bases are TGTGCCAGCAGTGAAGGACAGACCCCCACAGATACGCAGTATTTT. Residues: CASSEGQTPTDTQYF.

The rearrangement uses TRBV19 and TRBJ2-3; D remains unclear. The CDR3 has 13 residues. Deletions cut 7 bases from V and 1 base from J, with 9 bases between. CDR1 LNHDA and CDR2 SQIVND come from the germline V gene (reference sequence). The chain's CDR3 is CASKMRRTDTQYF. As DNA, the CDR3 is TGTGCCAGTAAGATGCGCCGCACAGATACGCAGTATTTT.

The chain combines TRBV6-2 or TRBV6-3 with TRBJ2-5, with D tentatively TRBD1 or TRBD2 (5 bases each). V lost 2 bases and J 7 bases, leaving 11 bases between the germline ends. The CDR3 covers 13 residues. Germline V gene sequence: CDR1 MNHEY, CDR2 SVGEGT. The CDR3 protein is CASSYRDGSTQYF. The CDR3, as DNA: TGTGCCAGCAGTTACAGGGACGGCTCGACCCAGTACTTC.

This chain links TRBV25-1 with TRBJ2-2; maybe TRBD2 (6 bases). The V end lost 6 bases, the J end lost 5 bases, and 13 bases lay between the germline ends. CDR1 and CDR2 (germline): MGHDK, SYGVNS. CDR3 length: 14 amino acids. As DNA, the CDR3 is TGTGCCAGCAGCCGATACGGAGGGACCGGGGAGCTGTTTTTT. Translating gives CASSRYGGTGELFF.

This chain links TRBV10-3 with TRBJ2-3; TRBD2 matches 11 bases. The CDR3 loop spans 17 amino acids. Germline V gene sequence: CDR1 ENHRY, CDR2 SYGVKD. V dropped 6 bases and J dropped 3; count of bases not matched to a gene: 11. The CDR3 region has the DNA TGTGCCATCAGCCCCCTTCTAGCGGGAGGTGAGACAGATACGCAGTATTTT. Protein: CAISPLLAGGETDTQYF.

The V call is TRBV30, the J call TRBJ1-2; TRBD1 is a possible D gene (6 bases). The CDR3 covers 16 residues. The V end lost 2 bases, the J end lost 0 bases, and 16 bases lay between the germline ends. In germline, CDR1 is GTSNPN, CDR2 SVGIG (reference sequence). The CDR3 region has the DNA TGTGCCTGGAGTACCTGGGGACAACCTTCTAACTATGGCTACACCTTC. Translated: CAWSTWGQPSNYGYTF.

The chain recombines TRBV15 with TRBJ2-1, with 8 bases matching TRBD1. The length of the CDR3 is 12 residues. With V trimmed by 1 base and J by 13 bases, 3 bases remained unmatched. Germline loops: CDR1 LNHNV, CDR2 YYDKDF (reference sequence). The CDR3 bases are TGTGCCACCAGCAGAGCGACAGGGGTACAGTTCTTC. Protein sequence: CATSRATGVQFF.

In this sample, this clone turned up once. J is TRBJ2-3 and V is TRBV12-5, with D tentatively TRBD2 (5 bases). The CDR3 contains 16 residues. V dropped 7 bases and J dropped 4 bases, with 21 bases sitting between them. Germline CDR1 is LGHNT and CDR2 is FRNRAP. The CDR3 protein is CASAFRGLSHPDTQYF. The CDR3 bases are TGTGCTAGTGCCTTTCGCGGGTTATCCCATCCAGATACGCAGTATTTT. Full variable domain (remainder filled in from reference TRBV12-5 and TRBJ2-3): DARVTQTPRHKVTEMGQEVTMRCQPILGHNTVFWYRQTMMQGLELLAYFRNRAPLDDSGMPKDRFSAEMPDATLATLKIQPSEPRDSAVYFCASAFRGLSHPDTQYFGPGTRLTVL.

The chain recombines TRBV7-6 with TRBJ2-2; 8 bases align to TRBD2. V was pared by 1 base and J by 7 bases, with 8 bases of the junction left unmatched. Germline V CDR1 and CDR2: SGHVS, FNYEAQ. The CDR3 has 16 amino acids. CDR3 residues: CASSLELREEGGELFF. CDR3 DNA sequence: TGTGCCAGCAGCTTAGAATTGCGGGAGGAGGGCGGGGAGCTGTTTTTT.